A selection of T cell receptor beta chains follows, all from one sample in a study of human T cells and chemical hapten exposure. In TCRdb, the RACE reads were re-called with MiXCR into one record per CDR3 protein. The sample consists of 180,000 or so distinct CDR3 sequences, about 14% of them appearing once. The sequencing here drew on whole blood, taken in connection with sensitization to the hapten diphenylcyclopropenone (DPC). These receptors were obtained from a woman in her twenties or thirties with alopecia areata. Some clones in this sample may be carry-over from other donors' samples. The conserved cysteine and the conserved F or W are not part of the CDR3 here. Each record gives: J gene, V gene, clone size, CDR3 protein. Clone size is not always given. Where it is, it says once, few, many or a class for expanded clones.

j_call: TRBJ1-2
v_call: TRBV20-1
clone_size: few
cdr3_aa: SARGGGDYGYT

j_call: TRBJ1-2
v_call: TRBV11-2
clone_size: few
cdr3_aa: ASSLNGQIYGYT

j_call: TRBJ1-1
v_call: TRBV28
clone_size: NA
cdr3_aa: ASSDRIPRGEAF

j_call: TRBJ1-6
v_call: TRBV3-1
clone_size: few
cdr3_aa: ASSPSGGNSPLH

j_call: TRBJ2-1
v_call: TRBV3-1
clone_size: once
cdr3_aa: ASSLSGRNDNEQF

j_call: TRBJ1-4
v_call: TRBV2
clone_size: few
cdr3_aa: ASRSRPSTFATNEKLF

j_call: TRBJ2-7
v_call: TRBV25-1
clone_size: many
cdr3_aa: ASSEQGDYEQY

j_call: TRBJ2-2
v_call: TRBV12-3/TRBV12-4
clone_size: many
cdr3_aa: ASSSGTGNTGELF

j_call: TRBJ2-7
v_call: TRBV29-1
clone_size: NA
cdr3_aa: SVAPGQDYEQY

j_call: TRBJ1-6
v_call: TRBV9
clone_size: NA
cdr3_aa: ASSPPGDGSPLH

j_call: TRBJ1-6
v_call: TRBV6-5
clone_size: many
cdr3_aa: ASSYTGQGGEGTPLH

j_call: TRBJ1-1
v_call: TRBV5-4
clone_size: many
cdr3_aa: ASSSDSNTEAF

j_call: TRBJ1-1
v_call: TRBV6-5
clone_size: NA
cdr3_aa: ASSPRTGGREAF

j_call: TRBJ1-5
v_call: TRBV28
clone_size: few
cdr3_aa: ASRGDIQPQH

j_call: TRBJ1-5
v_call: TRBV21-1
clone_size: NA
cdr3_aa: ASSKGIGGEQAQH

j_call: TRBJ2-3
v_call: TRBV28
clone_size: NA
cdr3_aa: ASSPLGGGTDTQY

j_call: TRBJ1-1
v_call: TRBV24-1
clone_size: many
cdr3_aa: ATSSGMNTEAF